This is a list of T cell receptor beta chains from one sample in a study of T cell responses to AZD1222 COVID-19 vaccine. Using immunoSEQ multiplex PCR, the repertoire was profiled, and TCRdb retains in-frame clones only, with some absent. The sample records around 100,000 clones, 88% being singletons. The material sequenced was peripheral blood, taken on day 0 of AZD1222 vaccination. These receptors were obtained from an adult in good health. The CDR3 runs from the conserved cysteine through the conserved F or W. The D gene is left open where the match is weak. Expanded clones are given a class, and other clones once, few, many or no size at all.

>TRBD1|TRBJ2-5|.|TRBV14
TGTGCCAGCAGCAACTCAGGGGGAGAGACCCAGTACTTC
CASSNSGGETQYF
>.|TRBJ2-4|few|TRBV7-2
TGTGCCAGCAGCTTAGGAGGGATGGACATTCAGTACTTC
CASSLGGMDIQYF
>.|TRBJ1-5|.|TRBV4-3
TGCGCCAGCAGCGAGGGACACAATAGCAATCAGCCCCAGCATTTT
CASSEGHNSNQPQHF
>.|TRBJ1-4|.|TRBV2
TGTGCCAGCAGGGGAGCTCCCGCAACAGAAAAACTGTTTTTT
CASRGAPATEKLFF
>.|TRBJ2-1|once|TRBV24-1
TGTGCCACCAGCCAAGGGGTAGGCAGAGACAATGAGCAGTTCTTC
CATSQGVGRDNEQFF
>.|TRBJ1-1|.|TRBV6-5
TGTGCCAGCAGTTACGGAACTGAAGCTTTCTTT
CASSYGTEAFF
>.|TRBJ2-3|.|TRBV20-1
TGCAGTGCTAGTCCCCTCCCCCTCACAGATACGCAGTATTTT
CSASPLPLTDTQYF
>.|TRBJ2-7|.|TRBV30
TGTGCCTGGAGTGTTGGGGGCTCCTACGAGCAGTACTTC
CAWSVGGSYEQYF
>.|TRBJ1-2|.|TRBV7-9
TGTGCCAGCAGCTCCGAGCGGAGGAACTATGGCTACACCTTC
CASSSERRNYGYTF
>.|TRBJ1-4|.|TRBV7-8
TGTGCCAGCACCCTGGGAGGAGGAATCGAAAAACTGTTTTTT
CASTLGGGIEKLFF
>TRBD2|TRBJ2-7|.|TRBV7-2
TGTGCCAGCAGCTCTAGCGGGCTCCAATACGAGCAGTACTTC
CASSSSGLQYEQYF
>.|TRBJ1-5|.|TRBV19
TGTGCCAGTAGTATCATCTCAGATAGCAATCAGCCCCAGCATTTT
CASSIISDSNQPQHF
>.|TRBJ1-5|.|TRBV21-1
TGTGTACATCAGCCCCAGCATTTT
CVHQPQHF
>.|TRBJ2-3|few|TRBV6-2/TRBV6-3
TGTGCCAGCAGTTACTCGGAAGCGGATACGCAGTATTTT
CASSYSEADTQYF
>.|TRBJ2-7|.|TRBV4-2
TGTGCCAGCAGCCTGGGACGTCGGGACGAGCAGTACTTC
CASSLGRRDEQYF
>.|TRBJ2-7|few|TRBV10-3
TGTGCCATCAGTCGACAGGAACCAATCTCCTACGAGCAGTACTTC
CAISRQEPISYEQYF
>.|TRBJ2-2|.|TRBV30
TGTGCCTGGAGTGACGGGAACTCCGGGGAGCTGTTTTTT
CAWSDGNSGELFF
>.|TRBJ2-7|.|TRBV28
TGTGCCAGCCGATGGGGGGTGGCGGGCTCCTACGAGCAGTACTTC
CASRWGVAGSYEQYF
>.|TRBJ1-2|.|TRBV19
TGTGCCAGCCGCCCCGAGGCGGGCGGGAATGGCTACACCTTC
CASRPEAGGNGYTF
>.|TRBJ1-6|.|TRBV30
TGTGGGCTGTCCCAACAGAATTCACCCCTCCACTTT
CGLSQQNSPLHF
>TRBD1|TRBJ2-7|.|TRBV28
TGTGCCAGCAGCGGAAGGGGGCAGCCCTACGAGCAGTACTTC
CASSGRGQPYEQYF
>TRBD2|TRBJ2-7|.|TRBV6-2/TRBV6-3
TGTGCCAGCAGTCTAGCGGTCTCCTACGAGCAGTACTTC
CASSLAVSYEQYF
>.|TRBJ2-7|once|TRBV23-1
TGCGCCAGCAGTCGGGAAGGCTACGAGCAGTACTTC
CASSREGYEQYF
>TRBD2|TRBJ2-2|.|TRBV6-4
TGTGCCAGCGGGAGGGACTTTTATTCCGGGGAGCTGTTTTTT
CASGRDFYSGELFF
>TRBD1|TRBJ2-1|.|TRBV30
TGTGCCTGGGCCCGGACAGGGTTCTCCAACAATGAGCAGTTCTTC
CAWARTGFSNNEQFF
>.|TRBJ1-2|.|TRBV11-2
TGTGCCAGCAGCGGATTCTATGGCTACACCTTC
CASSGFYGYTF
>.|TRBJ2-3|.|TRBV4-2
TGTGCCAGCAGCCAAGATGCGGGGCCTCGCCCAGATACGCAGTATTTT
CASSQDAGPRPDTQYF
>.|TRBJ2-2|.|TRBV27
TGTGCCAGCAGTTTCCCGAACACCGGGGAGCTGTTTTTT
CASSFPNTGELFF
>TRBD2|TRBJ2-1|few|TRBV18
TGTGCCAGCTCACCAGTAGCGGGGACCTACAATGAGCAGTTCTTC
CASSPVAGTYNEQFF
>.|TRBJ2-7|once|TRBV3-1/TRBV3-2
TGTGCCAGCAGCCAAGGTATTAGCGGAAGCTCCTACGAGCAGTACTTC
CASSQGISGSSYEQYF
>.|TRBJ2-3|.|TRBV7-2
TGTGCCAGCAGCTTAGTAAGCGGGACAAGGTCTAGCACAGATACGCAGTATTTT
CASSLVSGTRSSTDTQYF
>.|TRBJ1-4|once|TRBV27
TGTGCCAGCAGCCCACAGATGAATAATGAAAAACTGTTTTTT
CASSPQMNNEKLFF
>.|TRBJ1-3|.|TRBV4-2
TGTGCCAGCAGCCAAGAGGGGGCTGGGAGCTCTGGAAACACCATATATTTT
CASSQEGAGSSGNTIYF
>.|TRBJ1-5|.|TRBV2
TGTGCCAGCAGTCGGAGAGGGGCCGCAAATCAGCCCCAGCATTTT
CASSRRGAANQPQHF
>TRBD1|TRBJ2-7|once|TRBV28
TGTGCCAGCAGTTCCGCCGGGACAGATTACTACGAGCAGTACTTC
CASSSAGTDYYEQYF
>.|TRBJ1-4|.|TRBV5-1
TGCGCCAGCAGCTCCGGGACGGCAAATGAAAAACTGTTTTTT
CASSSGTANEKLFF
>.|TRBJ1-2|.|TRBV14
TGTGCCAGCAGCCCCAACTGGGCGGGAGGCTACACCTTC
CASSPNWAGGYTF
>.|TRBJ1-4|.|TRBV3-1/TRBV3-2
TGTGCCAGCAGCTTCTACAGCCGGAAAAATGAAAAACTGTTTTTT
CASSFYSRKNEKLFF
>TRBD1|TRBJ2-3|.|TRBV19
TGTGCCAGTAGTACCCGGGACAGGACCTTTGGGGATACGCAGTATTTT
CASSTRDRTFGDTQYF
>TRBD2|TRBJ2-1|.|TRBV7-2
TGTGCCAGCAGCGCCCCACTAGCGGGGAAGAGCTCCTACAATGAGCAGTTCTTC
CASSAPLAGKSSYNEQFF
>.|TRBJ1-1|.|TRBV4-2
TGTGCCAGCAGCCACCCCGGGACCCAGGGGAGAGCTTTCTTT
CASSHPGTQGRAFF
>.|TRBJ1-2|.|TRBV4-2
TGTGCCAGCAGCCAAGATCAGGGCTACACCTTC
CASSQDQGYTF